The 29 T cell receptor beta chains given below trace back to one sample, sequenced in a study of blood T cell repertoires in COVID-19 (dated by TCRdb to 2018 to 2021). Libraries were made using the immunoSEQ multiplex PCR assay. Entries here come from immuneACCESS through TCRdb and include only in-frame sequences with V and J called. Some clones fail to appear in such tables; in the studies checked, an unresolved V gene covers under half of the shortfall, and the cause of the remainder is unknown. This sample gives a few hundred thousand clones in total; under 90% of them show up just once. The ten largest account for roughly a tenth of the sample. The sequencing input was PBMCs or T cells enriched from blood (not recorded which). These receptors all come from a woman in her 30s who had recovered from COVID-19.

This clone was recorded only once. The chain is built from TRBV4-2 and TRBJ1-1, with 7 positions matching TRBD1. Germline V gene lookup returns CDR1 LGHNA and CDR2 YNFKEQ. This CDR3 is 17 amino acids long. Losses at the gene ends were 4 bases for V and 4 bases for J; bases not matched to a gene: 15. CDR3 sequence: CASSPQQGSGFRTEAFF. The CDR3 DNA follows: TGTGCCAGCAGCCCTCAACAGGGGTCAGGTTTTCGCACTGAAGCTTTCTTT.

The V gene is TRBV4-2, the J gene TRBJ2-5; maybe TRBD2 (7 bases). The CDR3 is made up of 14 amino acids. Trimming cost V 5 bases and J 2 bases, with 12 bases left between them. Germline CDR1 reads LGHNA; CDR2 reads YNFKEQ. The chain's CDR3 is CASSSGGGQETQYF. The DNA for the CDR3 is TGTGCCAGCAGCTCGGGGGGCGGACAAGAGACCCAGTACTTC.

A single count supports this clone. The identical CDR3 is also encoded by other nucleotide sequences in the sample. The CDR3 reads CASSFRGDYNEQFF. CDR3 in DNA: TGTGCCAGCAGTTTCCGGGGGGACTACAATGAGCAGTTCTTC. The chain couples TRBV28 to TRBJ2-1, with 7 bases matching TRBD2. The ends lost 3 bases at V and 3 bases at J; junction bases unmatched: 2. Germline assignment: CDR1 MDHEN and CDR2 SYDVKM. CDR3 size: 14 residues.

This clone turned up a few times. Its ends do not fully match the called genes, so a read error is possible. DNA of the CDR3: TGTGCCAGCAGTTTTGGTGCGCAGAAGAGGAACCCTGAAGCTTTCTTT. It translates to CASSFGAQKRNPEAFF. The gene calls are TRBV27 and TRBJ1-1; D gene ambiguous. The CDR3 runs to 16 residues. The germline V gene encodes CDR1 MNHEY and CDR2 SMNVEV (reference sequence).

This chain connects TRBV6-5 to TRBJ2-1; 9 positions match TRBD1. Looked up from germline, CDR1 is MNHEY and CDR2 is SVGAGI. After removal of 5 bases from V and 6 bases from J, the junction contained 8 bases not matched to a gene. The CDR3 runs to 15 residues. This CDR3 reads CASSPGTGYVNEQFF. DNA of the CDR3: TGTGCCAGCAGTCCCGGGACAGGGTACGTCAATGAGCAGTTCTTC.

V and J are TRBV28 and TRBJ2-2; TRBD2 is a possible D gene (5 bases). The CDR3 is 17 amino acids. Per the germline V gene, CDR1 is MDHEN and CDR2 is SYDVKM. Trimming removed 3 bases at V and 1 base at J, with 15 bases between. The CDR3 DNA reads as TGTGCCAGCAGTTTTAGTAACGGGGTCGAGAACACCGGGGAGCTGTTTTTT. Amino acids: CASSFSNGVENTGELFF.

The genes are TRBV6-6 and TRBJ2-4, with a possible D match to TRBD1 (6 bases). The germline V and J ends were trimmed by 6 bases and 9 bases, with 15 bases remaining between them. The CDR3 has 13 residues. CDR1 is MNHNY and CDR2 is SVGAGI in the germline V gene (reference sequence). For the CDR3, the DNA is TGTGCCAGCAGCCTACAGGGTGTGAGCATTCAGTACTTC. Protein product: CASSLQGVSIQYF.

As for this clone: One junction end disagrees with the germline gene, perhaps due to a read error. V and J are TRBV7-9 and TRBJ2-5; 14 bases map to TRBD2. Per the germline V gene, CDR1 is SEHNR and CDR2 is FQNEAQ (reference sequence). The CDR3 spans 13 residues. Here the CDR3 DNA reads TGTGCCACCACGACTAGCGGGGGGGCGTGGTGGGACTTC. This encodes CATTTSGGAWWDF.

This rearrangement joins TRBV18 to TRBJ1-1; D gene unclear. CDR1 is KGHSH, CDR2 LQKENI, per germline. The CDR3 length is 17 residues. Trimming left V 3 bases short and J 2 bases short, with 19 bases between. The CDR3 reads CASSPLPYGDGNTEAFF. The CDR3 nucleotides read TGTGCCAGCTCACCTCTCCCCTACGGGGATGGTAACACTGAAGCTTTCTTT.

The chain is built from TRBV28 and TRBJ1-2, with 9 bases fitting TRBD1. The CDR3 runs to 16 residues. Germline lookup yields CDR1 MDHEN and CDR2 SYDVKM. V trimming: 3 bases; J trimming: 4 bases; junction bases outside the gene matches: 9. The CDR3 nucleotides read TGTGCCAGCAGTTTGGGATGGGGACAGGGCTCCTATGGCTACACCTTC. Protein sequence: CASSLGWGQGSYGYTF.

The CDR3 here is CASSLGLSGRAEAFF. For the CDR3, the DNA is TGTGCCAGCAGCTTGGGGTTGAGCGGGCGGGCTGAAGCTTTCTTT. The chain recombines TRBV5-4 with TRBJ1-1; no clear D. Per germline, CDR1 SGHNT and CDR2 YYREEE (reference sequence). The germline V and J ends were trimmed by 0 bases and 6 bases, with 15 bases remaining between them. The CDR3 is 15 amino acids.

The rearrangement joins TRBV18 to TRBJ1-5; 10 bases match TRBD1. V was clipped by 3 bases and J by 4 bases; unmatched bases: 9. The CDR3 sequence is 17 residues long. Germline CDR1 KGHSH, CDR2 LQKENI. CDR3 nucleotides: TGTGCCAGCTCACCCACCGGGACAGGGGAGGAGAATCAGCCCCAGCATTTT. Translation: CASSPTGTGEENQPQHF.

CDR3 region: CASSEAGETGELFF. The CDR3 coding sequence is TGCGCCAGCAGTGAAGCGGGAGAAACCGGGGAGCTGTTTTTT. V and J are TRBV10-1 and TRBJ2-2; 8 bases are shared with TRBD2. The CDR3 length is 14 residues. CDR1 is WNHNN, CDR2 SYGVQD, per germline (reference sequence). The junction had 2 bases not matched to a gene; V was cut back by 3 bases and J by 5 bases.

V and J are TRBV7-2 and TRBJ1-1, with D hard to call. The CDR3 has 15 amino acids. Trimming took 1 base from V and 2 from J, leaving 11 bases between them. Germline values: CDR1 SGHTA, CDR2 FQGNSA. The CDR3 DNA reads as TGTGCCAGCAGCTTAGTAGCCCCGGGTAACACTGAAGCTTTCTTT. It encodes CASSLVAPGNTEAFF.

V and J are TRBV2 and TRBJ2-1; 8 bases are shared with TRBD2. V dropped 7 bases and J dropped 9; count of bases not matched to a gene: 5. The CDR3 totals 12 residues. Germline V gene data show CDR1 as SNHLY and CDR2 as FYNNEI. This chain's CDR3 is CASKRETAEQFF. CDR3 coding DNA: TGTGCCAGCAAGCGGGAGACGGCTGAGCAGTTCTTC. The complete variable domain, with remaining parts taken from reference TRBV2 and TRBJ2-1, reads EPEVTQTPSHQVTQMGQEVILRCVPISNHLYFYWYRQILGQKVEFLVSFYNNEISEKSEIFDDQFSVERPDGSNFTLKIRSTKLEDSAMYFCASKRETAEQFFGPGTRLTVL.

The table lists this clone with a count of one. The CDR3 spells CASSQDWTSGSLYNEQFF. The DNA of the CDR3 is TGTGCCAGCAGCCAAGATTGGACTAGCGGGTCTCTCTACAATGAGCAGTTCTTC. J is TRBJ2-1 and V is TRBV14; the match to TRBD2 covers 11 bases. After removal of 0 bases from V and 3 bases from J, the junction contained 7 bases not matched to a gene. This CDR3 comprises 18 residues. Germline V gives CDR1 SGHDN, CDR2 FVKESK.

The chain employs TRBV6-5 and TRBJ2-3; 11 positions agree with TRBD2. Germline-derived CDR1 and CDR2 are MNHEY and SVGAGI. The length of the CDR3 is 16 residues. With V trimmed by 4 bases and J by 2 bases, 5 bases remained unmatched. This CDR3 reads CASSSIAGGITDTQYF. The CDR3 bases are TGTGCCAGCAGTTCCATAGCGGGAGGGATCACAGATACGCAGTATTTT.

The V gene is TRBV5-1, the J gene TRBJ2-1; the D gene is possibly TRBD2 (6 bases). The CDR3 runs to 14 residues. From germline, CDR1 is SGHRS and CDR2 YFSETQ. Trimming shortened V by 2 bases and J by 7 bases, and 13 bases separated the two germline ends. CDR3 sequence reads: CASSFVLARNEQFF. CDR3 DNA: TGCGCCAGCAGCTTCGTCCTAGCGAGGAATGAGCAGTTCTTC.

This chain uses TRBV5-1 with TRBJ2-1, with 9 bases lining up with TRBD2. CDR3 length equals 14 residues. The germline V gene has CDR1 SGHRS and CDR2 YFSETQ. The V segment lost 4 bases and the J segment 6 bases; nucleotides outside the gene matches: 5. Here the CDR3 DNA reads TGCGCCAGCAGCGGTAGCGGGAGAGGCAATGAGCAGTTCTTC. It yields the protein CASSGSGRGNEQFF. Combining the CDR3 with reference TRBV5-1 and TRBJ2-1 gives the whole variable domain KAGVTQTPRYLIKTRGQQVTLSCSPISGHRSVSWYQQTPGQGLQFLFEYFSETQRNKGNFPGRFSGRQFSNSRSEMNVSTLELGDSALYLCASSGSGRGNEQFFGPGTRLTVL.

This chain connects TRBV18 to TRBJ2-7, with TRBD1 matching 7 bases. The CDR3 consists of 14 residues. V gave up 3 bases and J gave up 3 bases; unmatched junction bases: 5. Looked up from germline, CDR1 is KGHSH and CDR2 is LQKENI. Here the CDR3 DNA reads TGTGCCAGCTCACCCGGGACAGAATTCTACGAGCAGTACTTC. Translated, it gives CASSPGTEFYEQYF.

The chain carries TRBV2 and TRBJ2-1; 8 positions agree with TRBD2. V lost 11 bases and J lost 1; bases outside the gene matches: 10. The V gene's germline CDR1 is SNHLY and CDR2 FYNNEI. The CDR3 covers 15 residues. CDR3 in DNA: TGTGCCGTTAGGATACGGGAGGGGTCCTACAATGAGCAGTTCTTC. Its protein product is CAVRIREGSYNEQFF.

V usage is TRBV4-3 and J usage is TRBJ2-1; 8 nucleotides line up with TRBD2. The V and J ends lost 4 bases and 1 base, in that order; junction bases with no gene match: 3. Germline CDR1 LGHNA, CDR2 YSLEER. The CDR3 totals 15 residues. CDR3 DNA: TGCGCCAGCAGCCGGGCTAGCGGGTCCTACAATGAGCAGTTCTTC. Its protein product is CASSRASGSYNEQFF.

V is TRBV7-8 and J is TRBJ1-2; 7 nucleotides line up with TRBD1. This CDR3 has 13 residues. J was trimmed by 8 bases and V by 4 bases; bases with no gene match: 7. CDR1 is SGHVS and CDR2 is FQNEAQ in the germline V gene. The CDR3 DNA follows: TGTGCCAGCAGCTCAGACAGGGTTGGCGGCTACACCTTC. It yields the protein CASSSDRVGGYTF.

The J gene is TRBJ2-1, the V gene TRBV5-1; TRBD1 matches 9 bases. The CDR3 loop spans 14 amino acids. CDR1 is SGHRS and CDR2 is YFSETQ in the germline V gene. The V segment lost 8 bases and the J segment 6 bases; nucleotides outside the gene matches: 9. CDR3 in amino acids: CASRPGQGFNEQFF. Written as DNA, the CDR3 is TGCGCCAGTAGACCGGGACAGGGATTCAATGAGCAGTTCTTC.

The rearrangement joins TRBV25-1 to TRBJ1-4; no reliable D call. The CDR3 loop spans 15 amino acids. CDR1 is MGHDK and CDR2 is SYGVNS in the germline V gene. Between the trimmed V and J ends, which lost 0 bases and 7 bases, there was a span of 12 bases. In nucleotides, the CDR3 is TGTGCCAGCAGTGAATACGCGGGGTATGGTGAAAAACTGTTTTTT. Amino acid sequence: CASSEYAGYGEKLFF.

The chain is built from TRBV7-2 and TRBJ1-2; D perhaps matches TRBD1 (6 bases). The CDR3 totals 15 residues. Germline assignment: CDR1 SGHTA and CDR2 FQGNSA. Between the trimmed V and J ends, which lost 5 bases and 3 bases, there was a span of 16 bases. CDR3 nucleotides: TGTGCCAGCAGCACCGGACAGTTGGGGGACTATGGCTACACCTTC. Its protein is CASSTGQLGDYGYTF.

This chain joins TRBV5-1 and TRBJ2-1; tentative D call: TRBD2 (6 bases). This CDR3 has 15 residues. The germline CDR1 and CDR2 sequences are SGHRS and YFSETQ. The V end was cut by 1 base, the J end by 0 bases, with 8 bases between. The chain's CDR3 is CASSLLADSYNEQFF. Here the CDR3 DNA reads TGCGCCAGCAGCTTGTTAGCGGACTCCTACAATGAGCAGTTCTTC.

J is TRBJ1-6 and V is TRBV7-3; maybe TRBD1 (5 bases). The CDR3 extends over 15 amino acids. V was clipped by 2 bases and J by 8 bases, with 13 bases between them. The germline gives CDR1 SGHTA, CDR2 FQGTGA. CDR3 nucleotide sequence: TGTGCCAGCAGCTTATGGGGAGGGGAGGATTCACCCCTCCACTTT. Translating it yields CASSLWGGEDSPLHF.

The chain links TRBV18 to TRBJ1-2; D remains ambiguous. Germline lookup yields CDR1 KGHSH and CDR2 LQKENI. Trimming removed 0 bases from V and 1 base from J, with 12 bases in between. This CDR3 is 16 amino acids long. CDR3 loop: CASSPPVLRGNYGYTF. The CDR3 DNA follows: TGTGCCAGCTCACCACCTGTTTTACGGGGTAACTATGGCTACACCTTC.